These 25 T cell receptor beta chains originate from one sample sequenced in a study of metastatic and nonmetastatic thyroid tumors. Until they underwent thyroid surgery, no patient had received any treatment. From the PCR reads, TCRdb re-called clones with MiXCR. The table includes 2,000 to 3,000 clones, 25% to 30% detected once. The sample comprised tumor tissue. The source of these receptors is a female donor with papillary thyroid cancer or a benign thyroid nodule (not recorded which). Some clones in this sample may be carry-over from other donors' samples.

The J gene is TRBJ1-2, the V gene TRBV28; a possible D gene is TRBD1 (5 bases). Germline-derived CDR1 and CDR2 are MDHEN and SYDVKM. Trimming left V 3 bases short and J 0 bases short, with 5 bases between. The CDR3 runs 13 residues. The CDR3 DNA follows: TGTGCCAGCAGTTTGGACACTAACTATGGCTACACCTTC. The encoded protein is CASSLDTNYGYTF.

This chain links TRBV6-1 with TRBJ2-7; D is undetermined. This CDR3 contains 15 residues. Germline CDR1 MNHNS, CDR2 SASEGT. Deletions cut 0 bases from V and 1 base from J, with 10 bases between. CDR3 sequence: CASSEARGLSYEQYF. CDR3 nucleotide sequence: TGTGCCAGCAGTGAAGCGCGTGGATTGTCCTACGAGCAGTACTTC.

The chain uses TRBV2 and TRBJ1-2, with D tentatively TRBD1 (6 bases). Germline assignment: CDR1 SNHLY and CDR2 FYNNEI. V was shortened by 3 bases and J by 6 bases, with 11 bases between the two germline ends. CDR3 length equals 13 residues. The CDR3, as DNA: TGTGCCAGCAGTGACAACAGGGTGGATGGCTACACCTTC. It is translated as CASSDNRVDGYTF.

This clone was seen repeatedly, ten times or more. Other DNA sequences of this sample code for an identical CDR3. The gene calls are TRBV6-2 or TRBV6-3 and TRBJ1-2; 9 bases map to TRBD1. V shed 0 bases and J 4 bases; nucleotides not matched to a gene: 3. This CDR3 spans 15 amino acids. The germline V gene has CDR1 MNHEY and CDR2 SVGEGT. Here the CDR3 reads CASSYSDRGVYGYTF. The CDR3 DNA is TGTGCCAGCAGTTACTCCGACAGGGGGGTCTATGGCTACACCTTC.

The table lists this clone with a few counts. The J gene is TRBJ2-7, the V gene TRBV28, with 9 bases aligning to TRBD2. This CDR3 spans 14 amino acids. V trimming: 10 bases; J trimming: 6 bases; junction bases outside the gene matches: 13. Germline loops: CDR1 MDHEN, CDR2 SYDVKM. The CDR3 here is CATSGVAGVVEQYF. The CDR3 DNA follows: TGTGCCACCTCCGGCGTAGCGGGAGTTGTCGAGCAGTACTTC.

The chain recombines TRBV30 with TRBJ2-7; 10 nucleotides line up with TRBD2. CDR1 is GTSNPN and CDR2 is SVGIG in the germline V gene (reference sequence). The ends lost 5 bases at V and 3 bases at J; junction bases unmatched: 1. CDR3 length: 12 residues. The chain's CDR3 is CAWGLADYEQYF. The CDR3 DNA reads TGTGCCTGGGGACTAGCGGACTACGAGCAGTACTTC.

CDR3 in amino acids: CASSSWGSGGYTF. CDR3 coding DNA: TGTGCCAGCAGTTCCTGGGGCTCTGGTGGCTACACCTTC. The chain links TRBV6-1 to TRBJ1-2; a possible D gene is TRBD1 (5 bases). There are 13 residues in the CDR3. Germline V CDR1 and CDR2: MNHNS, SASEGT. V was pared by 5 bases and J by 7 bases, with 14 bases between.

V is TRBV11-3 and J is TRBJ2-2, with D maybe TRBD2 (7 bases). V lost 5 bases, J lost 3 bases, and 13 bases lay in between. Germline V gives CDR1 SGHNT, CDR2 YENEEA. There are 15 residues in the CDR3. Here the CDR3 DNA reads TGTGCCAGCAGCCCTAGGGGGGGCGACACCGGGGAGCTGTTTTTT. It yields the protein CASSPRGGDTGELFF.

The chain carries TRBV15 and TRBJ2-7; the D gene could be TRBD1 or TRBD2 (5 bases each). CDR1 is LNHNV and CDR2 is YYDKDF in the germline V gene (reference sequence). Trimming removed 6 bases at V and 5 bases at J, with 17 bases between. The CDR3 has 14 residues. The CDR3 nucleotides read TGTGCCACCAGGCCGGCGGGCAGGGTCAACGAGCAGTACTTC. Its protein is CATRPAGRVNEQYF.

The chain recombines TRBV15 with TRBJ2-2, with 8 nucleotides matching TRBD1. CDR1 and CDR2 from the germline V gene are LNHNV and YYDKDF (reference sequence). With V trimmed by 5 bases and J by 4 bases, 6 bases remained unmatched. The CDR3 consists of 15 residues. Here the CDR3 DNA reads TGTGCCACCAGCCGGAGACAGGGGCTCACCGGGGAGCTGTTTTTT. Translation: CATSRRQGLTGELFF.

In nucleotides, the CDR3 is TGTGCCACCAGTGCAGGGACAGCGAACACTGAAGCTTTCTTT. The encoded protein is CATSAGTANTEAFF. This rearrangement joins TRBV24-1 to TRBJ1-1; 7 bases fit TRBD1. V shed 5 bases, J shed 1 base, and the junction held 3 bases outside the gene matches. The CDR3 has 14 amino acids. Per the germline V gene, CDR1 is KGHDR and CDR2 is SFDVKD.

The V and J genes are TRBV7-8 and TRBJ1-2; D unclear. Germline values: CDR1 SGHVS, CDR2 FQNEAQ. The CDR3 loop spans 15 amino acids. V lost 1 base to trimming and J lost 7 bases, with 16 bases between them. This chain's CDR3 is CASSLVDGEKSGYTF. DNA of the CDR3: TGTGCCAGCAGCTTAGTCGATGGGGAGAAGAGTGGCTACACCTTC.

This clone has only a few counts. CDR3 nucleotides: TGTGCCAGCAGTGAAGGGACAGGGTTATATGGCTACACCTTC. Translation gives CASSEGTGLYGYTF. The chain has TRBV6-1 and TRBJ1-2; TRBD1 aligns across 8 bases. Per germline, CDR1 MNHNS and CDR2 SASEGT. V shed 1 base and J 5 bases; nucleotides not matched to a gene: 3. The CDR3 extends over 14 amino acids.

This clone has more than one count but fewer than ten. J is TRBJ1-2 and V is TRBV6-6; no firm D call. This CDR3 is 14 amino acids long. The germline V and J ends were trimmed by 3 bases and 6 bases, with 14 bases remaining between them. CDR1 and CDR2 (germline): MNHNY, SVGAGI (reference sequence). In DNA form, the CDR3 reads TGTGCCAGCAGTTATGGACCCCACGAAGATGGCTACACCTTC. Protein sequence: CASSYGPHEDGYTF.

A word on this clone: Relative to the germline gene, one junction end is altered; a read error may explain this. This rearrangement joins TRBV11-2 to TRBJ2-2; 10 bases are shared with TRBD2. Germline lookup yields CDR1 SGHAT and CDR2 FQNNGV. The CDR3 totals 17 residues. The CDR3 DNA follows: TGTGCCAGTAGTATGGAACTAGCGGGGACGGGCACCGGGGAGCTGCTTTTT. Translated, it gives CASSMELAGTGTGELLF.

This clone was seen a few times. J is TRBJ1-3 and V is TRBV28; no definite D call. V was trimmed by 3 bases and J by 4 bases, leaving 10 bases between them. The CDR3 contains 14 residues. CDR1 and CDR2 from the germline V gene are MDHEN and SYDVKM. The CDR3 region has the DNA TGTGCCAGCAGTTTGTCACAACGAGGAAACACCATATATTTT. Amino acid sequence: CASSLSQRGNTIYF.

This chain uses TRBV6-5 with TRBJ1-1; tentative D call: TRBD1 (6 bases). The CDR3 is 13 amino acids. Germline V gives CDR1 MNHEY, CDR2 SVGAGI. V was shortened by 4 bases and J by 8 bases, with 14 bases between the two germline ends. CDR3 bases: TGTGCCAGCAGTTGGGCGGGGGGCCAGGAAGCTTTCTTT. Residues: CASSWAGGQEAFF.

This clone is judged large. The chain combines TRBV20-1 with TRBJ2-1; D may be TRBD2 (6 bases). The germline V gene has CDR1 DFQATT and CDR2 SNEGSKA (reference sequence). V was shortened by 3 bases and J by 6 bases, with 15 bases between the two germline ends. There are 14 residues in the CDR3. Here the CDR3 DNA reads TGCAGTGCTAGTAGACTAGACTTAATCAATGAGCAGTTCTTC. It yields the protein CSASRLDLINEQFF.

This clone has just a few counts. The chain combines TRBV4-1 with TRBJ2-2; D is perhaps TRBD1 (6 bases). Germline V gives CDR1 MGHRA, CDR2 YSYEKL. The CDR3 is 15 residues long. The V gene lost 4 bases and the J gene lost 1 base, with 10 bases spanning the gap. Here the CDR3 reads CASSRQGQNTGELFF. The CDR3 DNA sequence: TGCGCCAGCAGCCGCCAGGGACAGAACACCGGGGAGCTGTTTTTT.

J is TRBJ2-1 and V is TRBV11-1; no firm D call. This CDR3 comprises 12 residues. V gave up 6 bases and J gave up 4 bases, with 7 bases separating them. CDR1 is SGHAT, CDR2 FQDESV, per germline (reference sequence). Here the CDR3 reads CASSPPYNEQFF. The CDR3 DNA reads as TGTGCCAGCAGTCCCCCATACAATGAGCAGTTCTTC. The variable domain in full, completed from reference TRBV11-1 and TRBJ2-1, reads EAEVAQSPRYKITEKSQAVAFWCDPISGHATLYWYRQILGQGPELLVQFQDESVVDDSQLPKDRFSAERLKGVDSTLKIQPAELGDSAMYLCASSPPYNEQFFGPGTRLTVL.

Relative to its sample, this clone is large (0.1 to 1%). The chain joins TRBV20-1 to TRBJ2-1, with 9 bases fitting TRBD2. This CDR3 is 15 amino acids long. The J segment lost 7 bases and the V segment lost 1 base, leaving 8 bases of the junction unmatched. CDR1 DFQATT and CDR2 SNEGSKA come from the germline V gene (reference sequence). The CDR3, as DNA: TGCAGTGCTAGAGCCTCGCGGGAGGGCACAAATGAGCAGTTCTTC. Protein product: CSARASREGTNEQFF.

The J gene is TRBJ1-2, the V gene TRBV7-2, with a tentative D call TRBD1 (6 bases). The ends were cut back, 5 bases at V and 8 bases at J, with 12 bases in the middle. There are 12 residues in the CDR3. CDR1 is SGHTA and CDR2 is FQGNSA in the germline V gene. The DNA of the CDR3 is TGTGCCAGCAGCCCGAGGGGGGAGGGCTACACCTTC. Amino acid sequence: CASSPRGEGYTF.

The chain links TRBV2 to TRBJ2-3; 7 bases map to TRBD1. V lost 6 bases to trimming and J lost 3 bases; unmatched junction nucleotides: 12. Germline assignment: CDR1 SNHLY and CDR2 FYNNEI. This CDR3 has 16 amino acids. The DNA of the CDR3 is TGTGCCAGCAGCACGGACAGGCCCACAAGGACAGATACGCAGTATTTT. Translated, it gives CASSTDRPTRTDTQYF.

This clone showed up just a few times. The chain uses TRBV6-5 and TRBJ2-1; TRBD1 might be the D (5 bases). V shed 0 bases and J shed 10 bases, with 13 bases lying between them. Per germline, CDR1 MNHEY and CDR2 SVGAGI. The CDR3 has 14 residues. The CDR3 spells CASSYSGPQEEQFF. For the CDR3, the DNA is TGTGCCAGCAGTTACTCGGGGCCCCAGGAGGAGCAGTTCTTC.

This clone was seen a few times. V gene TRBV6-1 combines with J gene TRBJ1-6; D not resolved. The CDR3 is made up of 15 amino acids. Per germline, CDR1 MNHNS and CDR2 SASEGT. Trimming took off 7 bases at V and 5 bases at J, with 15 bases between the two ends. For the CDR3, the DNA is TGTGCCAGCACCAAGTGGGCGATGGATAATTCACCCCTCCACTTT. Amino acid sequence: CASTKWAMDNSPLHF.